This paragraph reports one T cell receptor (beta chain). What it binds is unknown. In the CD4+ fraction, cells were divided into CD45RA+ naive and CD45RA-negative memory subsets. This CDR3 is built from 16 residues. V lost 0 bases and J 2 bases, leaving 14 bases between the germline ends. The germline CDR1 and CDR2 sequences are LNHDA and SQIVND (reference sequence). These data belong to a study of shared clonotypes between healthy human individuals. General study findings and limits: Some clonotypes were shared by all four sorted-subset donors, while others were not shared. The non-shared ones had lower generation probabilities than the shared ones.

Genomic DNA per cell subset filled all wells of several immunoSEQ plates. Sequencing used immunoSEQ multiplex PCR; TCRdb keeps in-frame clones, though not all of them. The table includes some 550,000 clones, almost 97% detected once. The TCR comes from a woman aged 30 to 39 in good health. The sequenced sample was naive CD4+ T cells sorted from blood. Subset described: CD45RA+ positively selected. V is TRBV19 and J is TRBJ2-7, with D perhaps TRBD2 (7 bases). CDR3 amino acids: CASSIDAGAGTYEQYF. CDR3 sequence (DNA): TGTGCCAGTAGTATAGACGCGGGGGCGGGAACCTACGAGCAGTACTTC.